The 20 T cell receptor beta chains below were found in one sample sequenced in a study of cytomegalovirus exposure and HLA in healthy donors. TCRdb's copy holds only in-frame clones and misses some; the assay was immunoSEQ multiplex PCR. Of nearly 200,000 clones listed, approximately 82% are singletons. The sample taken for sequencing was PBMCs. Source of these receptors: a woman younger than 45 in good health and CMV-seropositive.

The rearrangement joins TRBV5-4 to TRBJ1-2; D is uncertain. V lost 1 base and J 6 bases, leaving 13 bases between the germline ends. Per the germline V gene, CDR1 is SGHNT and CDR2 is YYREEE (reference sequence). CDR3 length equals 14 residues. Written as DNA, the CDR3 is TGTGCCAGCAGCTTGACAAGCGGGAGAGATGGCTACACCTTC. It specifies CASSLTSGRDGYTF.

The rearrangement joins TRBV5-1 to TRBJ2-2, with a weak D call TRBD1 (5 bases). Germline V gives CDR1 SGHRS, CDR2 YFSETQ. V was shortened by 5 bases and J by 3 bases, with 11 bases between the two germline ends. This CDR3 is 14 amino acids long. Here the CDR3 reads CASRVRRDTGELFF. CDR3 in DNA: TGCGCCAGCAGGGTTCGCAGGGACACCGGGGAGCTGTTTTTT.

This chain joins TRBV9 and TRBJ2-2; D perhaps matches TRBD2 (6 bases). Trimming removed 1 base at V and 4 bases at J, with 8 bases between. Germline CDR1 is SGDLS and CDR2 is YYNGEE. The CDR3 spans 14 residues. The CDR3 reads CASSVSGSTGELFF. CDR3 nucleotide sequence: TGTGCCAGCAGCGTATCCGGGAGCACCGGGGAGCTGTTTTTT.

This clone was detected a few times. V is TRBV6-5 and J is TRBJ1-2, with 9 bases identical to TRBD1. CDR1 MNHEY and CDR2 SVGAGI come from the germline V gene. V was pared by 4 bases and J by 11 bases, with 17 bases of the junction left unmatched. There are 16 residues in the CDR3. The CDR3 DNA reads as TGTGCCAGCAGTTCCCAACAGGGGGCGAAACCTGGGTCTTACACCTTC. It is translated as CASSSQQGAKPGSYTF.

The chain has TRBV29-1 and TRBJ2-4, with 7 bases identical to TRBD1. Germline CDR1 SQVTM, CDR2 ANQGSEA. With V trimmed by 7 bases and J by 8 bases, 11 bases remained unmatched. CDR3 size: 13 residues. The DNA of the CDR3 is TGCAGCGCTATTAGGGGGCTTGGGGACATTCAGTACTTC. This codes for CSAIRGLGDIQYF.

The CDR3 here is CASSLILAGGVRRYNEQFF. In DNA, the CDR3 is TGTGCCAGCAGCCTAATACTAGCGGGAGGTGTTCGGAGGTACAATGAGCAGTTCTTC. The chain combines TRBV7-8 with TRBJ2-1, with 12 bases aligning to TRBD2. Germline V gives CDR1 SGHVS, CDR2 FQNEAQ. Trimming took 5 bases from V and 4 from J; bases not matched to a gene: 15. The CDR3 is made up of 19 amino acids. The complete variable domain, with remaining parts taken from reference TRBV7-8 and TRBJ2-1, reads GAGVSQSPRYKVAKRGQDVALRCDPISGHVSLFWYQQALGQGPEFLTYFQNEAQLDKSGLPSDRFFAERPEGSVSTLKIQRTQQEDSAVYLCASSLILAGGVRRYNEQFFGPGTRLTVL.

This clone came up once. The V gene is TRBV6-5, the J gene TRBJ1-1; TRBD1 aligns across 10 bases. V shed 6 bases, J shed 5 bases, and the junction held 9 bases outside the gene matches. The CDR3 length is 15 residues. Per the germline V gene, CDR1 is MNHEY and CDR2 is SVGAGI. The CDR3 DNA is TGTGCCAGCAGCCGGACAGGGGGTCGTGAAACTGAAGCTTTCTTT. This translates into CASSRTGGRETEAFF.

This rearrangement joins TRBV7-8 to TRBJ1-2, with 10 bases identical to TRBD1. Germline trimming cut 4 bases from V and 5 bases from J; bases unmatched to any gene: 4. CDR1 is SGHVS and CDR2 is FQNEAQ in the germline V gene. This CDR3 comprises 14 residues. The CDR3 sequence is CASSSRDRGYGYTF. Here the CDR3 DNA reads TGTGCCAGCAGCTCCCGGGACAGGGGTTATGGCTACACCTTC. The full variable domain, in which reference TRBV7-8 and TRBJ1-2 provide the parts outside the CDR3, is GAGVSQSPRYKVAKRGQDVALRCDPISGHVSLFWYQQALGQGPEFLTYFQNEAQLDKSGLPSDRFFAERPEGSVSTLKIQRTQQEDSAVYLCASSSRDRGYGYTFGSGTRLTVV.

The sample holds a few counts of this clone. The chain has TRBV5-1 and TRBJ1-5, with D unresolved. The germline V and J ends were trimmed by 5 bases and 4 bases, with 10 bases remaining between them. CDR1 and CDR2 (germline): SGHRS, YFSETQ. CDR3 length equals 13 residues. The CDR3 DNA reads as TGCGCCAGCAGGGGAGCGGAAAATCAGCCCCAGCATTTT. This encodes CASRGAENQPQHF. The full variable domain, completed using reference TRBV5-1 and TRBJ1-5, is KAGVTQTPRYLIKTRGQQVTLSCSPISGHRSVSWYQQTPGQGLQFLFEYFSETQRNKGNFPGRFSGRQFSNSRSEMNVSTLELGDSALYLCASRGAENQPQHFGDGTRLSIL.

The J gene is TRBJ1-1, the V gene TRBV6-5; D not certain. Trimming removed 0 bases at V and 6 bases at J, with 8 bases between. The CDR3 is 13 residues long. Per the germline V gene, CDR1 is MNHEY and CDR2 is SVGAGI. The CDR3 DNA follows: TGTGCCAGCAGTTACTCTTTCCGCGCTGAAGCTTTCTTT. It yields the protein CASSYSFRAEAFF.

V is TRBV7-2 and J is TRBJ2-1; D unresolved. Trimming cost V 1 base and J 2 bases, with 6 bases left between them. CDR3 length equals 14 residues. Per germline, CDR1 SGHTA and CDR2 FQGNSA. CDR3 DNA: TGTGCCAGCAGCTTAGTTCCCACCTACAATGAGCAGTTCTTC. It yields the protein CASSLVPTYNEQFF.

This rearrangement joins TRBV4-1 to TRBJ2-7; 11 nucleotides match TRBD2. The trim removed 4 bases at V and 5 bases at J, leaving 7 bases unmatched. Germline CDR1 and CDR2: MGHRA and YSYEKL. The CDR3 loop spans 15 amino acids. The CDR3: CASSPSGRFLDEQYF. The DNA of the CDR3 is TGCGCCAGCAGCCCTAGCGGGAGGTTCTTGGACGAGCAGTACTTC.

V gene TRBV5-6 combines with J gene TRBJ2-2, with D hard to call. Trimming pared 2 bases from V and 6 bases from J, leaving 5 bases between. Germline CDR1 is SGHDT and CDR2 is YYEEEE. The CDR3 is 12 amino acids. The CDR3 DNA reads as TGTGCCAGCAGCTTCTCTGCCGGGGAGCTGTTTTTT. Encoded protein: CASSFSAGELFF.

This clone was seen just once. This chain links TRBV5-6 with TRBJ2-7; TRBD1 matches 7 bases. V dropped 0 bases and J dropped 0; count of bases not matched to a gene: 6. The CDR3 loop spans 16 amino acids. CDR1 and CDR2 (germline): SGHDT, YYEEEE. The CDR3 DNA sequence: TGTGCCAGCAGCTTGGGACAGGGATACTCCTCCTACGAGCAGTACTTC. Its protein is CASSLGQGYSSYEQYF.

The rearrangement links TRBV10-2 to TRBJ2-7; 7 nucleotides line up with TRBD2. CDR3 length equals 15 residues. In germline, CDR1 is WSHSY, CDR2 SAAADI. V was clipped by 6 bases and J by 1 base; unmatched bases: 9. CDR3 region: CASSPVERDSYEQYF. As DNA, the CDR3 is TGCGCCAGCAGCCCCGTAGAGCGGGATTCCTACGAGCAGTACTTC.

The gene calls are TRBV27 and TRBJ2-1; 7 bases agree with TRBD1. Germline CDR1 is MNHEY and CDR2 is SMNVEV (reference sequence). The ends lost 7 bases at V and 4 bases at J; junction bases unmatched: 16. The CDR3 is made up of 17 amino acids. CDR3: CASTKAGRGPQYNEQFF. In DNA form, the CDR3 reads TGTGCCAGCACCAAGGCGGGTAGGGGGCCTCAATACAATGAGCAGTTCTTC.

V is TRBV27 and J is TRBJ2-1; no clear D gene. CDR1 is MNHEY, CDR2 SMNVEV, per germline (reference sequence). The CDR3 spans 14 residues. V was cut by 6 bases and J by 8 bases, with 17 bases left in between. The CDR3 spells CASSPFLVTDEQFF. The CDR3, as DNA: TGTGCCAGCAGCCCCTTTCTAGTGACTGATGAGCAGTTCTTC.

V usage is TRBV9 and J usage is TRBJ2-2; TRBD1 is a possible D gene (6 bases). This CDR3 is built from 17 residues. V was shortened by 1 base and J by 4 bases, with 17 bases between the two germline ends. Looked up from germline, CDR1 is SGDLS and CDR2 is YYNGEE. CDR3 in amino acids: CASSVNPRDKPTGELFF. The CDR3 nucleotides are TGTGCCAGCAGCGTAAATCCCCGGGACAAACCCACCGGGGAGCTGTTTTTT.

This rearrangement joins TRBV6-1 to TRBJ1-2, with D possibly matching TRBD1 (5 bases). The CDR3 is made up of 12 amino acids. Germline CDR1 MNHNS, CDR2 SASEGT. Between the trimmed V and J ends, which lost 8 bases and 4 bases, there was a span of 11 bases. CDR3 sequence (DNA): TGTGCCAGCGGCAGGGTCAGCTATGGCTACACCTTC. Its translation: CASGRVSYGYTF.

This clone was counted only a few times. The rearrangement joins TRBV6-5 to TRBJ1-1; weak D call: TRBD1 (5 bases). The CDR3 extends over 15 amino acids. The germline gives CDR1 MNHEY, CDR2 SVGAGI. Trimming cost V 6 bases and J 3 bases, with 17 bases left between them. The CDR3 nucleotides are TGTGCCAGCAGCCCCTGGGGAGGGGCCTACACTGAAGCTTTCTTT. This gives the protein CASSPWGGAYTEAFF.